The 30 T cell receptor beta chains below were found in one sample sequenced in a study of a mutant IDH1 vaccine in newly diagnosed glioma. The sample's time point: week 5, during vaccination. Vaccination comprised doses that each held 300 ug of mutant IDH1 20-mer peptide, plus topical imiquimod. Produced via immunoSEQ multiplex PCR; TCRdb's table is partial and in-frame only. Among roughly 51,000 clones listed, approximately 82% were seen once. Antigens of these TCRs are unknown. The material sequenced was PBMCs, taken from a glioma patient whose treatment included an IDH1 peptide vaccine. Receptors were obtained from a man younger than 40 with glioma.

This chain links TRBV6-1 with TRBJ1-2; D remains ambiguous. CDR3 length: 14 residues. Per germline, CDR1 MNHNS and CDR2 SASEGT. Trimming shortened V by 2 bases and J by 5 bases, and 12 bases separated the two germline ends. CDR3 nucleotides: TGTGCCAGCAGTGAAAACCCGTGGGGATATGGCTACACCTTC. Its protein is CASSENPWGYGYTF.

By share, this clone ranks as medium-sized (0.01 to 0.1%). The chain joins TRBV7-2 to TRBJ1-5; no definite D call. Trimming removed 2 bases at V and 7 bases at J, with 12 bases between. CDR3 length equals 14 residues. The germline V gene encodes CDR1 SGHTA and CDR2 FQGNSA. DNA of the CDR3: TGTGCCAGCAGCTTAAGGGTTCTTAGCCAGCCCCAGCATTTT. As protein: CASSLRVLSQPQHF.

The chain is built from TRBV5-3 and TRBJ1-4, with D maybe TRBD1 (5 bases). TRBV5-3 counts as an open reading frame of uncertain function. V shed 4 bases and J shed 11 bases, with 24 bases lying between them. The CDR3 is 16 amino acids. DNA for the CDR3: TGTGCCAGAAGCCGACGGCATGGCGGACATAAGTGGAAACTGTTTTTT. Its translation is CARSRRHGGHKWKLFF.

This clone came up once. The chain uses TRBV5-4 and TRBJ2-7; D is undetermined. Germline loops: CDR1 SGHNT, CDR2 YYREEE (reference sequence). CDR3 length: 11 amino acids. Deletions cut 3 bases from V and 1 base from J, with 2 bases between. The CDR3 protein is CASSSSYEQYF. In nucleotides, the CDR3 is TGTGCCAGCAGCTCGTCCTACGAGCAGTACTTC.

This clone was observed a single time. The J gene is TRBJ2-7, the V gene TRBV15; no reliable D call. Germline values: CDR1 LNHNV, CDR2 YYDKDF (reference sequence). This CDR3 has 13 residues. V was shortened by 0 bases and J by 2 bases, with 5 bases between the two germline ends. This chain's CDR3 is CATSREGTYEQYF. CDR3 in DNA: TGTGCCACCAGCAGAGAAGGGACCTACGAGCAGTACTTC.

The CDR3 DNA reads TGCGCCAGCAGTTCGCTAGCGGGGGGTCAGAGTGACATTCAGTACTTC. This gives the protein CASSSLAGGQSDIQYF. The rearrangement uses TRBV5-1 and TRBJ2-4, with 11 bases that match TRBD2. Trimming took 5 bases from V and 8 from J; bases not matched to a gene: 12. Germline V lookup: CDR1 SGHRS, CDR2 YFSETQ. This CDR3 spans 16 amino acids. Filled out from reference TRBV5-1 and TRBJ2-4, the complete variable domain reads KAGVTQTPRYLIKTRGQQVTLSCSPISGHRSVSWYQQTPGQGLQFLFEYFSETQRNKGNFPGRFSGRQFSNSRSEMNVSTLELGDSALYLCASSSLAGGQSDIQYFGAGTRLSVL.

CDR3 DNA: TGTGCCATCAGTGAGACCGACAGGGGGAACACCGGGGAGCTGTTTTTT. Amino acids: CAISETDRGNTGELFF. V is TRBV10-3 and J is TRBJ2-2; TRBD1 matches at 8 bases. V shed 2 bases and J 1 base; nucleotides not matched to a gene: 3. This CDR3 spans 16 amino acids. In germline, CDR1 is ENHRY, CDR2 SYGVKD.

The gene calls are TRBV4-2 and TRBJ2-7, with D unresolved. From germline, CDR1 is LGHNA and CDR2 YNFKEQ. CDR3 size: 14 residues. Between the trimmed V and J ends, which lost 3 bases and 3 bases, there was a span of 12 bases. The chain's CDR3 is CASSQAGPNYEQYF. The CDR3 DNA reads TGTGCCAGCAGCCAGGCTGGGCCGAACTACGAGCAGTACTTC.

Details on this clone: This sample also contains other DNA sequences that code for the same CDR3. Here the CDR3 DNA reads TGTGCCAGCAGTTACTCGAGGGGCACTGAAGCTTTCTTT. Amino acid sequence: CASSYSRGTEAFF. J is TRBJ1-1 and V is TRBV6-5; perhaps TRBD1 as D (5 bases). Germline V gene lookup returns CDR1 MNHEY and CDR2 SVGAGI. CDR3 length equals 13 residues. Between the trimmed V and J ends, which lost 0 bases and 4 bases, there was a span of 6 bases.

This clone has more than one count but fewer than ten. This chain joins TRBV19 and TRBJ1-1; the D is unclear. V lost 3 bases and J lost 3, with 8 bases in between. The CDR3 length is 13 residues. Germline-derived CDR1 and CDR2 are LNHDA and SQIVND (reference sequence). DNA of the CDR3: TGTGCCAGTAGTATTGGTGGTTACACTGAAGCTTTCTTT. Translated: CASSIGGYTEAFF.

This chain connects TRBV7-9 to TRBJ2-5; TRBD1 aligns across 7 bases. Germline V gene lookup returns CDR1 SEHNR and CDR2 FQNEAQ (reference sequence). Germline trimming cut 4 bases from V and 4 bases from J; bases unmatched to any gene: 6. This CDR3 is 14 amino acids long. The CDR3 DNA follows: TGTGCCAGCAGCTCCTGGGACAGTCCAGAGACCCAGTACTTC. This codes for CASSSWDSPETQYF.

The chain carries TRBV9 and TRBJ2-6; D gene unclear. Germline lookup yields CDR1 SGDLS and CDR2 YYNGEE. The length of the CDR3 is 16 residues. Trimming shortened V by 3 bases and J by 0 bases, and 10 bases separated the two germline ends. CDR3 sequence reads: CASSEWRSSGANVLTF. CDR3 nucleotides: TGTGCCAGCAGCGAGTGGCGGAGCTCTGGGGCCAACGTCCTGACTTTC.

The chain joins TRBV5-4 to TRBJ2-1; D might be TRBD2 (7 bases). The germline V and J ends were trimmed by 3 bases and 4 bases, with 17 bases remaining between them. The germline V gene has CDR1 SGHNT and CDR2 YYREEE (reference sequence). This CDR3 comprises 16 residues. This CDR3 is CASSSAGAGAYNEQFF. DNA for the CDR3: TGTGCCAGCAGCTCGGCGGGGGCGGGGGCGTACAATGAGCAGTTCTTC.

This sequence joins TRBV11-2 and TRBJ1-1, with D hard to call. V was shortened by 7 bases and J by 0 bases, with 15 bases between the two germline ends. The germline V gene has CDR1 SGHAT and CDR2 FQNNGV. The CDR3 extends over 15 amino acids. The CDR3 sequence is CASTIPGRMNTEAFF. DNA of the CDR3: TGTGCCAGCACCATCCCCGGACGCATGAACACTGAAGCTTTCTTT.

The rearrangement joins TRBV14 to TRBJ2-1; TRBD2 matches 9 bases. The V gene end was trimmed by 6 bases and the J gene end by 4 bases; junction bases not matched to a gene: 4. The CDR3 is made up of 14 amino acids. The V gene's germline CDR1 is SGHDN and CDR2 FVKESK. The DNA of the CDR3 is TGTGCCAGCAGAGCGGGGGGCCCTTACAATGAGCAGTTCTTC. Protein sequence: CASRAGGPYNEQFF.

The chain links TRBV4-2 to TRBJ2-7; D is undetermined. Germline values: CDR1 LGHNA, CDR2 YNFKEQ. The CDR3 extends over 16 amino acids. With 0 bases removed from V and 1 base from J, the gap between germline ends came to 13 bases. DNA of the CDR3: TGTGCCAGCAGCCAAGATCCTGGGTCTAGATCCTACGAGCAGTACTTC. Translated, it gives CASSQDPGSRSYEQYF.

This clone occurred a few times. V usage is TRBV11-3 and J usage is TRBJ2-1, with D possibly being TRBD1 or TRBD2 (5 bases each). Trimming cost V 5 bases and J 0 bases, with 11 bases left between them. Germline loops: CDR1 SGHNT, CDR2 YENEEA. This CDR3 is 15 amino acids long. The CDR3 bases are TGTGCCAGCAGCACCGGGACGAGCTCCTACAATGAGCAGTTCTTC. This encodes CASSTGTSSYNEQFF.

The V gene is TRBV5-1, the J gene TRBJ1-2; tentative D call: TRBD1 (6 bases). The CDR3 spans 16 residues. Trimming took off 2 bases at V and 6 bases at J, with 20 bases between the two ends. Germline V CDR1 and CDR2: SGHRS, YFSETQ. CDR3 residues: CASSFLIGTPPDGYTF. The CDR3 nucleotides are TGCGCCAGCAGCTTCCTTATCGGGACACCTCCTGATGGCTACACCTTC.

The V call is TRBV23-1, the J call TRBJ2-1; D might be TRBD1 or TRBD2, each matching 5 bases. TRBV23-1 is sorted into the ORF group, with uncertain function. V was cut by 7 bases and J by 0 bases, with 22 bases left in between. This CDR3 has 18 residues. CDR3 nucleotides: TGCGCCAGCAAGACTTACGGCCGGGGCAAGAGCTCCTACAATGAGCAGTTCTTC. Protein sequence: CASKTYGRGKSSYNEQFF.

This clone was observed a single time. The gene calls are TRBV6-4 and TRBJ1-5, with TRBD1 identical over 9 bases. The germline CDR1 and CDR2 sequences are MRHNA and SNTAGT. The CDR3 contains 17 residues. V trimming: 5 bases; J trimming: 1 base; junction bases outside the gene matches: 9. This CDR3 reads CASSPGTGIGSNQPQHF. CDR3 bases: TGTGCCAGCAGTCCCGGGACAGGGATTGGCAGCAATCAGCCCCAGCATTTT.

The chain couples TRBV10-1 to TRBJ1-1; D unresolved. The CDR3 consists of 14 residues. V was clipped by 4 bases and J by 4 bases, with 13 bases between them. CDR1 is WNHNN and CDR2 is SYGVQD in the germline V gene (reference sequence). CDR3 amino acids: CASSVGGVGTEAFF. CDR3 sequence (DNA): TGCGCCAGCAGTGTAGGCGGGGTGGGCACTGAAGCTTTCTTT.

This chain connects TRBV28 to TRBJ1-2; 12 positions match TRBD1. The CDR3 sequence is 14 residues long. J was trimmed by 9 bases and V by 8 bases; bases with no gene match: 10. Germline V lookup: CDR1 MDHEN, CDR2 SYDVKM. The CDR3, as DNA: TGTGCCAGCGGGGACAGGGGGCCATGGTTCAGCTACACCTTC. It codes for CASGDRGPWFSYTF.

The chain combines TRBV27 with TRBJ1-3, with 7 bases lining up with TRBD1. The CDR3 length is 14 residues. Germline CDR1 and CDR2: MNHEY and SMNVEV (reference sequence). With V trimmed by 5 bases and J by 1 base, 2 bases remained unmatched. The CDR3 coding sequence is TGTGCCAGCAGTCCGACAGGGTCTGGAAACACCATATATTTT. Its protein product is CASSPTGSGNTIYF.

The chain is built from TRBV7-8 and TRBJ2-3, with TRBD2 matching over 13 bases. V was clipped by 1 base and J by 2 bases; unmatched bases: 3. Germline V gene data show CDR1 as SGHVS and CDR2 as FQNEAQ. The CDR3 has 17 residues. Here the CDR3 reads CASSLVGLAGPTDTQYF. CDR3 in DNA: TGTGCCAGCAGCTTAGTGGGACTAGCGGGACCCACAGATACGCAGTATTTT.

The chain is built from TRBV11-2 and TRBJ1-6; maybe TRBD1 (5 bases). This CDR3 region has 14 residues. V was clipped by 3 bases and J by 7 bases, with 10 bases between them. Germline assignment: CDR1 SGHAT and CDR2 FQNNGV. The CDR3: CASSLGRENSPLHF. CDR3 nucleotide sequence: TGTGCCAGCAGCTTGGGACGAGAAAATTCACCCCTCCACTTT.

The V call is TRBV10-2, the J call TRBJ2-5; 7 positions match TRBD2. V gave up 6 bases and J gave up 3 bases; unmatched junction bases: 4. The CDR3 spans 13 residues. Germline CDR1 is WSHSY and CDR2 is SAAADI. The CDR3 bases are TGCGCCAGCAGAGGGACTATAGAAGAGACCCAGTACTTC. Its protein is CASRGTIEETQYF.

V gene TRBV5-8 combines with J gene TRBJ1-6; D remains ambiguous. CDR1 is SGHTS, CDR2 YDEGEE, per germline. The CDR3 runs to 13 residues. With 2 bases removed from V and 8 bases from J, the gap between germline ends came to 8 bases. CDR3 residues: CASSFLADSPLHF. As DNA, the CDR3 is TGTGCCAGCAGCTTTTTAGCTGATTCACCCCTCCACTTT.

V and J are TRBV11-2 and TRBJ2-5, with D possibly being TRBD1 or TRBD2 (5 bases each). Germline-derived CDR1 and CDR2 are SGHAT and FQNNGV. This CDR3 is built from 12 residues. V lost 8 bases and J 7 bases, leaving 14 bases between the germline ends. The CDR3 is CASRPGAGTQYF. The DNA of the CDR3 is TGTGCCAGCCGCCCCGGGGCGGGGACCCAGTACTTC. Looking up the rest from reference TRBV11-2 and TRBJ2-5 gives the full variable domain: EAGVAQSPRYKIIEKRQSVAFWCNPISGHATLYWYQQILGQGPKLLIQFQNNGVVDDSQLPKDRFSAERLKGVDSTLKIQPAKLEDSAVYLCASRPGAGTQYFGPGTRLLVL.

The chain has TRBV7-6 and TRBJ2-5; D possibly corresponds to TRBD2 (5 bases). The V end was cut by 1 base, the J end by 2 bases, with 14 bases between. This CDR3 is built from 16 residues. CDR1 and CDR2 from the germline V gene are SGHVS and FNYEAQ. The CDR3 nucleotides read TGTGCCAGCAGCTTAGTCGAGCGGAGGCTACAAGAGACCCAGTACTTC. This sequence encodes CASSLVERRLQETQYF.

V is TRBV4-2 and J is TRBJ1-2; a weak D match, TRBD1 (5 bases). The CDR3 is 13 residues long. Trimming cost V 7 bases and J 2 bases, with 11 bases left between them. Germline V gene sequence: CDR1 LGHNA, CDR2 YNFKEQ. The CDR3 sequence: CASTRGGNYGYTF. DNA for the CDR3: TGTGCCAGCACCCGGGGGGGGAACTATGGCTACACCTTC.